The 28 T cell receptor beta chains given below trace back to one sample, sequenced in a study of cytomegalovirus exposure and HLA in healthy donors. In the PCR, 60 Vbeta and 13 Jbeta primers were used. Sequenced by immunoSEQ multiplex PCR; TCRdb stores in-frame clones only, minus some. The sample yields 190,000 or so clones, 80% seen once. Sequencing was done on a sample of PBMCs. These receptors were taken from a boy between 5 and 17 years old in good health and CMV-seronegative.

The chain uses TRBV19 and TRBJ1-1; no clear D gene. The CDR3 length is 14 residues. Germline CDR1 reads LNHDA; CDR2 reads SQIVND (reference sequence). The V gene lost 3 bases and the J gene lost 4 bases, with 12 bases spanning the gap. The CDR3 nucleotides are TGTGCCAGTAGTATTACGGACTCTGCCACTGAAGCTTTCTTT. Translation: CASSITDSATEAFF. Supplemented by reference TRBV19 and TRBJ1-1, the full variable domain reads DGGITQSPKYLFRKEGQNVTLSCEQNLNHDAMYWYRQDPGQGLRLIYYSQIVNDFQKGDIAEGYSVSREKKESFPLTVTSAQKNPTAFYLCASSITDSATEAFFGQGTRLTVV.

The rearrangement uses TRBV5-1 and TRBJ2-3, with 12 nucleotides matching TRBD1. The CDR3 sequence is 19 residues long. Germline CDR1 SGHRS, CDR2 YFSETQ. Trimming removed 2 bases from V and 1 base from J; junction bases left unmatched: 11. CDR3 DNA sequence: TGCGCCAGCAGCTTAGTCTGGGGACAGGGGGCTTCAGGCACAGATACGCAGTATTTT. This codes for CASSLVWGQGASGTDTQYF. Full variable domain (outside the CDR3, taken from reference TRBV5-1 and TRBJ2-3): KAGVTQTPRYLIKTRGQQVTLSCSPISGHRSVSWYQQTPGQGLQFLFEYFSETQRNKGNFPGRFSGRQFSNSRSEMNVSTLELGDSALYLCASSLVWGQGASGTDTQYFGPGTRLTVL.

The DNA for the CDR3 is TGTGCCAGCAGGACCAGGGGTGGCTACACCTTC. This encodes CASRTRGGYTF. The V call is TRBV6-5, the J call TRBJ1-2; D perhaps matches TRBD1 (6 bases). The CDR3 totals 11 residues. V shed 6 bases and J shed 7 bases, with 9 bases lying between them. Germline V gene lookup returns CDR1 MNHEY and CDR2 SVGAGI.

V is TRBV4-2 and J is TRBJ2-5; D unresolved. In germline, CDR1 is LGHNA, CDR2 YNFKEQ. V was pared by 4 bases and J by 5 bases, with 5 bases between. The CDR3 length is 11 residues. The CDR3 region is CASSPGETQYF. The CDR3 DNA sequence: TGTGCCAGCAGCCCCGGGGAGACCCAGTACTTC.

There are a few counts of this clone. A junction boundary mismatches the germline segment, possibly from a read error. J is TRBJ1-1 and V is TRBV7-9; the D gene is possibly TRBD1 (6 bases). Per germline, CDR1 SEHNR and CDR2 FQNEAQ (reference sequence). The CDR3 contains 14 residues. The CDR3 DNA reads TGTTCCAGCAGCCCATCTGGGGGCTCCCTTGTTGCTTTCTTT. Protein sequence: CSSSPSGGSLVAFF.

The rearrangement links TRBV7-2 to TRBJ2-3; 10 bases fit TRBD2. Germline V gene sequence: CDR1 SGHTA, CDR2 FQGNSA. With V trimmed by 5 bases and J by 0 bases, 8 bases remained unmatched. The CDR3 sequence is 17 residues long. The CDR3 protein is CASSLGLAVPSTDTQYF. As DNA, the CDR3 is TGTGCCAGCAGCCTAGGACTAGCGGTGCCTAGCACAGATACGCAGTATTTT.

The J gene is TRBJ2-7, the V gene TRBV28; possible D gene TRBD2, 5 bases. Trimming removed 6 bases from V and 0 bases from J, with 6 bases in between. The CDR3 totals 12 residues. CDR1 is MDHEN, CDR2 SYDVKM, per germline. In DNA form, the CDR3 reads TGTGCCAGCAGAGGGAGCTCCTACGAGCAGTACTTC. This codes for CASRGSSYEQYF.

The genes are TRBV7-2 and TRBJ1-5; TRBD1 matches at 8 bases. Germline values: CDR1 SGHTA, CDR2 FQGNSA. The CDR3 runs to 15 residues. After removal of 4 bases from V and 4 bases from J, the junction contained 6 bases not matched to a gene. CDR3 DNA: TGTGCCAGCAGCTCACAGGGGGGCTGGAATCAGCCCCAGCATTTT. Its translation: CASSSQGGWNQPQHF.

With regard to this clone: The same CDR3 is also encoded by other DNA sequences in this sample. This chain joins TRBV11-2 and TRBJ2-7; D is perhaps TRBD2 (5 bases). V shed 5 bases and J shed 1 base, with 6 bases lying between them. The CDR3 has 12 amino acids. Germline-derived CDR1 and CDR2 are SGHAT and FQNNGV. CDR3 sequence: CASSRGSYEQYF. CDR3 bases: TGTGCCAGCAGCCGCGGGTCCTACGAGCAGTACTTC.

The chain uses TRBV6-6 and TRBJ2-5; a weak D match, TRBD2 (5 bases). V was shortened by 6 bases and J by 4 bases, with 6 bases between the two germline ends. The CDR3 spans 11 residues. CDR1 is MNHNY and CDR2 is SVGAGI in the germline V gene (reference sequence). The CDR3 region is CASRRAETQYF. In nucleotides, the CDR3 is TGTGCCAGCAGGAGGGCAGAGACCCAGTACTTC.

The count of this clone is one. The chain uses TRBV19 and TRBJ1-3, with a tentative D call TRBD1 (5 bases). Germline V gene data show CDR1 as LNHDA and CDR2 as SQIVND (reference sequence). V lost 3 bases, J lost 4 bases, and 16 bases lay in between. This CDR3 comprises 16 residues. The CDR3 sequence is CASSMNGARLGNTIYF. The CDR3 region has the DNA TGTGCCAGTAGTATGAATGGGGCGAGACTCGGAAACACCATATATTTT.

This chain links TRBV4-1 with TRBJ1-1, with 9 bases fitting TRBD1. Germline CDR1 MGHRA, CDR2 YSYEKL. The CDR3 has 17 amino acids. Germline trimming cut 1 base from V and 4 bases from J; bases unmatched to any gene: 10. The CDR3 region is CASSQGVQGARITEAFF. As DNA, the CDR3 is TGCGCCAGCAGCCAAGGGGTACAGGGGGCCCGGATCACTGAAGCTTTCTTT.

This sequence joins TRBV7-3 and TRBJ1-1, with TRBD1 identical over 7 bases. The germline CDR1 and CDR2 sequences are SGHTA and FQGTGA. Losses at the gene ends were 3 bases for V and 7 bases for J; bases not matched to a gene: 11. CDR3 length: 15 amino acids. In DNA form, the CDR3 reads TGTGCCAGCAGCTTCGCAGGGGGTGAGGTTGATGAAGCTTTCTTT. Translating gives CASSFAGGEVDEAFF.

This rearrangement joins TRBV27 to TRBJ1-5; perhaps TRBD1 as D (5 bases). V was trimmed by 4 bases and J by 5 bases, leaving 15 bases between them. Germline-derived CDR1 and CDR2 are MNHEY and SMNVEV (reference sequence). The CDR3 has 15 amino acids. In nucleotides, the CDR3 is TGTGCCAGCAGTTCTACAGGTCTTTTTTATCAGCCCCAGCATTTT. Residues: CASSSTGLFYQPQHF.

The chain recombines TRBV19 with TRBJ1-4; unclear D gene. Germline CDR1 LNHDA, CDR2 SQIVND (reference sequence). The ends were cut back, 10 bases at V and 4 bases at J, with 10 bases in the middle. This CDR3 has 12 amino acids. The CDR3 region is CAIFLVNEKLFF. DNA of the CDR3: TGTGCCATTTTCTTAGTTAATGAAAAACTGTTTTTT.

The rearrangement uses TRBV4-1 and TRBJ2-1; 7 bases map to TRBD2. V gave up 0 bases and J gave up 9 bases; unmatched junction bases: 2. Germline CDR1 is MGHRA and CDR2 is YSYEKL. This CDR3 has 13 residues. The CDR3 nucleotides read TGCGCCAGCAGCCAAGACTTAGCGGGTGAGCAGTTCTTC. It is translated as CASSQDLAGEQFF.

The gene calls are TRBV5-1 and TRBJ1-2; D gene unclear. Germline V gene data show CDR1 as SGHRS and CDR2 as YFSETQ. The germline V and J ends were trimmed by 4 bases and 4 bases, with 17 bases remaining between them. The CDR3 covers 15 residues. In nucleotides, the CDR3 is TGCGCCAGCAGCCGTCAGTTGGAGGGAGGCTATGGCTACACCTTC. The encoded protein is CASSRQLEGGYGYTF.

The rearrangement joins TRBV6-5 to TRBJ1-2; D remains unclear. Trimming shortened V by 0 bases and J by 0 bases, and 8 bases separated the two germline ends. Germline V gene data show CDR1 as MNHEY and CDR2 as SVGAGI. The CDR3 is 15 residues long. The CDR3, as DNA: TGTGCCAGCAGTTACTCGAATGCGGCTAACTATGGCTACACCTTC. It is translated as CASSYSNAANYGYTF.

CDR3 in amino acids: CASSDSGTSYEQYF. The CDR3 bases are TGTGCCAGCAGCGACTCCGGGACTAGCTACGAGCAGTACTTC. The chain couples TRBV7-2 to TRBJ2-7, with 8 bases aligning to TRBD2. Germline CDR1 and CDR2: SGHTA and FQGNSA. Trimming at V came to 5 bases and at J to 3 bases, leaving 6 bases not matched to a gene. The CDR3 extends over 14 amino acids.

V gene TRBV5-6 combines with J gene TRBJ2-7; TRBD1 agrees at 8 bases. CDR3 length: 16 amino acids. Looked up from germline, CDR1 is SGHDT and CDR2 is YYEEEE. The ends lost 4 bases at V and 2 bases at J; junction bases unmatched: 11. CDR3 loop: CASSPGTGMNPYEQYF. DNA of the CDR3: TGTGCCAGCAGCCCGGGGACAGGCATGAATCCCTACGAGCAGTACTTC.

This rearrangement joins TRBV11-2 to TRBJ2-7; 8 nucleotides agree with TRBD1. This CDR3 has 13 residues. In germline, CDR1 is SGHAT, CDR2 FQNNGV. Germline trimming cut 1 base from V and 9 bases from J; bases unmatched to any gene: 5. DNA of the CDR3: TGTGCCAGCAGCTTAGGACAGGGGAATCTGCAGTACTTC. It codes for CASSLGQGNLQYF.

To note about this clone: Mismatch with germline at one junction end may stem from a read error. J is TRBJ1-4 and V is TRBV15; 10 nucleotides agree with TRBD1. CDR1 is LNHNV, CDR2 YYDKDF, per germline (reference sequence). The CDR3 is made up of 19 amino acids. CDR3 nucleotide sequence: TGTGCCGCCAGCGAGGAGACGGGACAGGGGACGACAACTAATGAAAAACTGTTTTTT. Translation gives CAASEETGQGTTTNEKLFF.

The chain links TRBV7-2 to TRBJ1-1; D might be TRBD1 (5 bases). The CDR3 length is 15 residues. Germline loops: CDR1 SGHTA, CDR2 FQGNSA. With 3 bases removed from V and 4 bases from J, the gap between germline ends came to 15 bases. For the CDR3, the DNA is TGTGCCAGCAGCTTCACGCGGCGGGGGTCCACTGAAGCTTTCTTT. Protein product: CASSFTRRGSTEAFF.

V and J are TRBV7-9 and TRBJ1-1, with 10 nucleotides matching TRBD1. From germline, CDR1 is SEHNR and CDR2 FQNEAQ (reference sequence). The CDR3 length is 15 residues. V was pared by 2 bases and J by 4 bases, with 4 bases of the junction left unmatched. CDR3 DNA: TGTGCCAGCAGCTTATCCGGGACAGGGGTCACTGAAGCTTTCTTT. This gives the protein CASSLSGTGVTEAFF.

The chain combines TRBV11-2 with TRBJ2-7, with 7 positions matching TRBD2. Germline values: CDR1 SGHAT, CDR2 FQNNGV. The CDR3 consists of 12 residues. V trimming: 5 bases; J trimming: 10 bases; junction bases outside the gene matches: 8. CDR3 residues: CASSAAGDIQYF. The CDR3 nucleotides read TGTGCCAGCAGCGCGGCGGGAGATATCCAGTACTTC.

V gene TRBV6-1 combines with J gene TRBJ1-6, with D possibly matching TRBD1 (6 bases). The germline V gene has CDR1 MNHNS and CDR2 SASEGT. The V end lost 7 bases, the J end lost 6 bases, and 13 bases lay between the germline ends. This CDR3 has 14 residues. CDR3 protein: CASTTGLSNSPLHF. Written as DNA, the CDR3 is TGTGCCAGCACGACAGGTTTGAGTAATTCACCCCTCCACTTT.

The J gene is TRBJ1-2, the V gene TRBV30; D not certain. Germline assignment: CDR1 GTSNPN and CDR2 SVGIG (reference sequence). This CDR3 region has 13 residues. Deletions cut 0 bases from V and 5 bases from J, with 10 bases between. The CDR3 DNA follows: TGTGCCTGGAGTGTGGGCCCCCATTATGGCTACACCTTC. This sequence encodes CAWSVGPHYGYTF.

The J gene is TRBJ1-2, the V gene TRBV25-1; TRBD1 matches at 10 bases. Looked up from germline, CDR1 is MGHDK and CDR2 is SYGVNS. The CDR3 totals 17 residues. V trimming: 4 bases; J trimming: 8 bases; junction bases outside the gene matches: 16. The CDR3 bases are TGTGCCAGCAGTGTCCCGGGACAGGGGACCTTTGGGGGGGGCTACACCTTC. This gives the protein CASSVPGQGTFGGGYTF.